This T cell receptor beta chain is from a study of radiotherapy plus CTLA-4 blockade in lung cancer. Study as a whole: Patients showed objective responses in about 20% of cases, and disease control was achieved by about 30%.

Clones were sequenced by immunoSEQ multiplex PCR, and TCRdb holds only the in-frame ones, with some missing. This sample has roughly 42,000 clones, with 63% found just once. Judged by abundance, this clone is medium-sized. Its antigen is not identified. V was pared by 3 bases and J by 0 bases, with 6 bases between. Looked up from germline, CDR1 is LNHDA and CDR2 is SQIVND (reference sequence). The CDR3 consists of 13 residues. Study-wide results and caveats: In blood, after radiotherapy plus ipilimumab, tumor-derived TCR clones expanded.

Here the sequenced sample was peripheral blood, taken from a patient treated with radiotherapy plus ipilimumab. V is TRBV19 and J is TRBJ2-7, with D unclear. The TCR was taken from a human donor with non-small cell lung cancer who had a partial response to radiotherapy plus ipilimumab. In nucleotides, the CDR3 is TGTGCCAGTAGTATGGGCAGCTCCTACGAGCAGTACTTC. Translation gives CASSMGSSYEQYF.